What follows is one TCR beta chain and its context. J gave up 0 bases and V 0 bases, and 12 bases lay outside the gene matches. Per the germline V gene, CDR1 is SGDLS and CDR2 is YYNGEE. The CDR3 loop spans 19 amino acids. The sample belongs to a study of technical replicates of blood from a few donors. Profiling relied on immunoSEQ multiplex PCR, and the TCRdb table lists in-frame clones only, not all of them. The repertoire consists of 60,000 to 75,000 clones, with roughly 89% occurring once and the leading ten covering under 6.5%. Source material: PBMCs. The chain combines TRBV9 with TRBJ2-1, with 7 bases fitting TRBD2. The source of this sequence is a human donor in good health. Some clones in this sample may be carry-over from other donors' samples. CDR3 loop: CASSVVATSARSSYNEQFF. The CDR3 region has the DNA TGTGCCAGCAGCGTAGTCGCAACTAGCGCCAGGAGCTCCTACAATGAGCAGTTCTTC.